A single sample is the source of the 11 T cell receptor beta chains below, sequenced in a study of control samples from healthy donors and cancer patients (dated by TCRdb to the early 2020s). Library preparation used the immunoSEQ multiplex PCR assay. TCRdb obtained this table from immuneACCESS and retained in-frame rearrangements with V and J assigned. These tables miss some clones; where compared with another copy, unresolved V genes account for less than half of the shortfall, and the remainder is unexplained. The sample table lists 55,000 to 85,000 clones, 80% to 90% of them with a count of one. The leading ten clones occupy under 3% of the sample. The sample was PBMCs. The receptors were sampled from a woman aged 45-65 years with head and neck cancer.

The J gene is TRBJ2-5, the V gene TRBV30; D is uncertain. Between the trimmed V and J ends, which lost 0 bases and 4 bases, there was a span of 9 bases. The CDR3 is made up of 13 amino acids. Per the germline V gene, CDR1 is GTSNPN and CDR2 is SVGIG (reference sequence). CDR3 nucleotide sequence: TGTGCCTGGAGTGTACGGCACTCAGAGACCCAGTACTTC. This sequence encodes CAWSVRHSETQYF.

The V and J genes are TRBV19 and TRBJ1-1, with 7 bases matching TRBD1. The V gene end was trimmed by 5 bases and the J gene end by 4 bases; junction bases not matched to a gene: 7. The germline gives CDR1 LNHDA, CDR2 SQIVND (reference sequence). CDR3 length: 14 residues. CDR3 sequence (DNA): TGTGCCAGTAGTCTCGCAGGGGGGGTCACTGAAGCTTTCTTT. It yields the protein CASSLAGGVTEAFF.

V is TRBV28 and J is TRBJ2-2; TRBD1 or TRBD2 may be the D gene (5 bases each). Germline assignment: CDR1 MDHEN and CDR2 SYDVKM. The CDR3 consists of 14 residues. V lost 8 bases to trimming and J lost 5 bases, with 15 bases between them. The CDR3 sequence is CASREQGGTGELFF. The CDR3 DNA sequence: TGTGCCAGCCGAGAGCAGGGCGGGACCGGGGAGCTGTTTTTT.

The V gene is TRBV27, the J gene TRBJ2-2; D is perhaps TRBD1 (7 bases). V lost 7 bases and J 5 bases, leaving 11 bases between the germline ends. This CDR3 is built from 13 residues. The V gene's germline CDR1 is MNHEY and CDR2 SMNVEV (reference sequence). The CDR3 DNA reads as TGTGCCAGCACCCCAGGGGGGACCGGGGAGCTGTTTTTT. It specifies CASTPGGTGELFF.

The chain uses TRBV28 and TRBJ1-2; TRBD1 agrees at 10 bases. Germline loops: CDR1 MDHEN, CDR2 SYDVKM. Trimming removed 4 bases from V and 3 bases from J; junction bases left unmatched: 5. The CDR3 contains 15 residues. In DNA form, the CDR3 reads TGTGCCAGCAGTTGGGGGACAGGGGATTACTATGGCTACACCTTC. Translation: CASSWGTGDYYGYTF.

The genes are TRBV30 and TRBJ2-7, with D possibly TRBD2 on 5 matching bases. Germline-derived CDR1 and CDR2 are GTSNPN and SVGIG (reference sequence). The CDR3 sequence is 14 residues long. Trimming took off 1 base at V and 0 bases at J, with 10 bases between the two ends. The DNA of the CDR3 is TGTGCCTGGAGTGCGGAGGACCACTCCTACGAGCAGTACTTC. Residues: CAWSAEDHSYEQYF.

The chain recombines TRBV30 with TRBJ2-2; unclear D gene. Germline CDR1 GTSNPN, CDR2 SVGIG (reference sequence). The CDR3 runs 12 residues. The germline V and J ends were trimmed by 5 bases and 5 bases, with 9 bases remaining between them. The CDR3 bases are TGTGCCTGGGGAATCCGGACCGGGGAGCTGTTTTTT. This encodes CAWGIRTGELFF.

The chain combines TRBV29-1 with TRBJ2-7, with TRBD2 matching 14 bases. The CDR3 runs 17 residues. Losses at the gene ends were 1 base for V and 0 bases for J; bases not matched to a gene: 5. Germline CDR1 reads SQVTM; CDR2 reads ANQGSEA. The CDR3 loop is CSVEGRGTSGSSYEQYF. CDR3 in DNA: TGCAGCGTTGAAGGAAGAGGGACTAGCGGGAGCTCCTACGAGCAGTACTTC.

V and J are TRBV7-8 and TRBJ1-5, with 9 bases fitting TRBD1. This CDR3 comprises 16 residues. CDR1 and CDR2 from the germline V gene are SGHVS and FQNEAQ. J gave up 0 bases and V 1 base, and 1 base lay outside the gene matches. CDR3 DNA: TGTGCCAGCAGCTTAGTGGGACAGGGTAGCAATCAGCCCCAGCATTTT. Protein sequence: CASSLVGQGSNQPQHF.

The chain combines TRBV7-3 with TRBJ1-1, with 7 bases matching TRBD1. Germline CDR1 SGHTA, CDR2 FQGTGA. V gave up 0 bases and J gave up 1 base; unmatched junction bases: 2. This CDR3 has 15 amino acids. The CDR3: CASSLTAGGNTEAFF. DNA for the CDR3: TGTGCCAGCAGCTTAACGGCAGGGGGGAACACTGAAGCTTTCTTT.

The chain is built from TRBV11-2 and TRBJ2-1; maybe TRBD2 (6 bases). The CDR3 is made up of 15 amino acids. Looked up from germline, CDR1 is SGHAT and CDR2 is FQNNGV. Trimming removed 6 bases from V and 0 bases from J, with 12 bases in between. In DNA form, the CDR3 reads TGTGCCAGCAGGCCCCGGGGGTCCTCCTACAATGAGCAGTTCTTC. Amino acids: CASRPRGSSYNEQFF.